Listed below are T cell receptor beta chains from one sample, sequenced in a study of blood T cell repertoires in COVID-19. The protocol was immunoSEQ multiplex PCR, while the TCRdb copy is restricted to in-frame clones and leaves out a portion. The repertoire holds 150,000 to 200,000 clones, with about nine tenths as singletons. The sequencing sample was made of peripheral blood. The receptors originated from a man aged 55 to 70 with acute or convalescent COVID-19. Both conserved end residues are part of each CDR3. D genes are given only for firm matches. Only some rows state a clone size, as once, few, many or a class for expanded clones.

TRBD1,TRBV18,TRBJ2-1,NA,TGTGCCAGCTCGCAACAGGGGGGCTCCTACAATGAGCAGTTCTTC,CASSQQGGSYNEQFF
TRBD1,TRBV6-6,TRBJ2-7,once,TGTGCCAGCAGTTACTCGTCTGGGACAGGAGGCGAGCAGTACTTC,CASSYSSGTGGEQYF
NA,TRBV19,TRBJ1-2,few,TGTGCCAGTAGTACGTTTCGGGAGATAGACTATGGCTACACCTTC,CASSTFREIDYGYTF
NA,TRBV2,TRBJ1-5,NA,TGTGCCAGCACCCTACAGGGAGGGAGAGATCAGCCCCAGCATTTT,CASTLQGGRDQPQHF
TRBD2,TRBV5-1,TRBJ2-3,once,TGCGCCAGCAGCTTGGGTACTAGCGGGGGGGCCGGTACGCAGTATTTT,CASSLGTSGGAGTQYF
NA,TRBV27,TRBJ1-4,few,TGTGCCAGCAGTTTAACGGAGACTAATGAAAAACTGTTTTTT,CASSLTETNEKLFF
TRBD2,TRBV12-5,TRBJ2-1,NA,TGTGCTAGTGGTTTGGTACCTAGCGGGAGTGTTTCCTACAATGAGCAGTTCTTC,CASGLVPSGSVSYNEQFF
TRBD2,TRBV7-2,TRBJ2-3,NA,TGTGCCAGCAGCTTAGCTGTTGCGGGAGATATATATTTT,CASSLAVAGDIYF
NA,TRBV21-1,TRBJ2-3,NA,TGTGCCAGCAGCAAAGCTCCGGGGGGTTGGCGGGAGTATGTAGATACGCAGTATTTT,CASSKAPGGWREYVDTQYF
NA,TRBV7-9,TRBJ1-2,NA,TGTGCCAGCAGCCGACTAAGTGGGGGGAAGGATGGCTACACCTTC,CASSRLSGGKDGYTF
NA,TRBV13,TRBJ1-1,NA,TGTGCCAGCAGCCCCCCCAGGGGCACTGAGGCTTTCTTT,CASSPPRGTEAFF
NA,TRBV2,TRBJ1-4,NA,TGTGCCAGCACCCCTACAGGGCAGGGAGAAAAACTGTTTTTT,CASTPTGQGEKLFF
TRBD1,TRBV5-1,TRBJ2-2,NA,TGCGCCAGCAGGGTCTTACAGGGGACCGGGGAGCTGTTTTTT,CASRVLQGTGELFF
NA,TRBV6-5,TRBJ2-3,NA,TGTGCCAGCAGAAAATTCAAAATCGATACGCAGTATTTT,CASRKFKIDTQYF
TRBD1,TRBV7-2,TRBJ2-7,NA,TGTGCCAGCAGCTTAGTCAGTTCAGGGGGATCCTACGAGCAGTACTTC,CASSLVSSGGSYEQYF
NA,TRBV4-2,TRBJ2-2,NA,TGTGCCAGCAGCCAAACTTCCACCGGGGAGCTGTTTTTT,CASSQTSTGELFF
TRBD1,TRBV3-1/TRBV3-2,TRBJ1-5,few,TGTGCCAGCAGCCAGATCCGGACAGGGAGCAATCAGCCCCAGCATTTT,CASSQIRTGSNQPQHF
TRBD1,TRBV27,TRBJ1-1,NA,TGTGCCAGCAGGACGGGACAGAGGAACACTGAAGCTTTCTTT,CASRTGQRNTEAFF
TRBD1,TRBV19,TRBJ2-2,once,TGTGCCAGTAATCACCCCCGGACAGGGTATACCGGGGAGCTGTTTTTT,CASNHPRTGYTGELFF
NA,TRBV4-3,TRBJ2-6,NA,TGCGCCAGCAGCCAAGACTTTATATTCGGGCAGGGCTCTGGGGCCAACGTCCTGACTTTC,CASSQDFIFGQGSGANVLTF
NA,TRBV5-1,TRBJ1-1,once,TGCGCCAGCTCGGAGGGCGCCCGCTTGAACACTGAAGCTTTCTTT,CASSEGARLNTEAFF
NA,TRBV19,TRBJ1-5,NA,TGTGCCAGCGCGCGAGCTAATAGCAATCAGCCCCAGCATTTT,CASARANSNQPQHF
NA,TRBV2,TRBJ2-2,NA,TGTGCCAGCAGTGTACAGCTGAACACCGGGGAGCTGTTTTTT,CASSVQLNTGELFF
NA,TRBV27,TRBJ2-1,NA,TGTGCCAGCAGTGTCCAGGGCTCCTACAATGAGCAGTTCTTC,CASSVQGSYNEQFF
TRBD2,TRBV6-4,TRBJ2-1,NA,TGTGCCAGCAGTGTTGAGGGAGGGCCGAATGAGCAGTTCTTC,CASSVEGGPNEQFF
TRBD1,TRBV7-2,TRBJ1-5,NA,TGTGCCAGCAGCCTGGGGACAGGGAGGGTTCATCAGCCCCAGCATTTT,CASSLGTGRVHQPQHF
NA,TRBV5-1,TRBJ2-1,NA,TGCGCCAGCAGCAAAGACACGAGCTCCTACAATGAGCAGTTCTTC,CASSKDTSSYNEQFF
TRBD2,TRBV7-9,TRBJ2-6,NA,TGTGCCAGCAGTCCCCCCCGGGGGGTGGAAGGGGCCAACGTCCTGACTTTC,CASSPPRGVEGANVLTF
NA,TRBV2,TRBJ2-1,NA,TGTGCCAGCAGTGGGGAGGGGGTGATCAATGAGCAGTTCTTC,CASSGEGVINEQFF
NA,TRBV6-5,TRBJ1-6,NA,TGTGCCAGCAGTTCCATCGACCGCTGGGAGAATTCACCCCTCCACTTT,CASSSIDRWENSPLHF
TRBD2,TRBV7-3,TRBJ2-3,NA,TGTGCCAGCAGCTTAATCCCTTGGACTAGCGGGACGGTAGATACGCAGTATTTT,CASSLIPWTSGTVDTQYF
NA,TRBV5-5,TRBJ1-1,NA,TGTGCCAGCAGCGATTACAGGGCCATGAACACTGAAGCTTTCTTT,CASSDYRAMNTEAFF
TRBD2,TRBV9,TRBJ2-1,NA,TGTGCCAGCAGCGTAGGGGGTAGCGGGAGTGAGGAGCAGTTCTTC,CASSVGGSGSEEQFF
TRBD1,TRBV5-1,TRBJ1-1,NA,TGCGCCAGCAGCTGGACAGGGTCGGGCACTGAAGCTTTCTTT,CASSWTGSGTEAFF
NA,TRBV29-1,TRBJ1-2,NA,TGCAGCGTTATACGGAGTGCCGATGGCTACACCTTC,CSVIRSADGYTF
NA,TRBV5-6,TRBJ2-3,NA,TGTGCCAGCAGCACTACGGGCACAGATACGCAGTATTTT,CASSTTGTDTQYF
TRBD2,TRBV9,TRBJ2-7,NA,TGTGCCAGCAGCGTAGGTGCGGGAGTTAGAGCCTACGAGCAGTACTTC,CASSVGAGVRAYEQYF
TRBD1,TRBV29-1,TRBJ1-2,NA,TGCAGCGTTCCTCCGGGACAGGATAACTATGGCTACACCTTC,CSVPPGQDNYGYTF
TRBD1,TRBV7-9,TRBJ2-3,NA,TGTGCCAGCAGCTGGACAGGGGGCACAGATACGCAGTATTTT,CASSWTGGTDTQYF
TRBD1,TRBV19,TRBJ1-5,NA,TGTGCCAGTAGTATTAGATCAATTGGAACAGGGGGACAGCCCCAGCATTTT,CASSIRSIGTGGQPQHF
NA,TRBV9,TRBJ1-2,once,TGTGCCAGCAGCCAAACGCCCGATGCGAACTATGGCTACACCTTC,CASSQTPDANYGYTF
TRBD1,TRBV6-5,TRBJ1-2,once,TGTGCCAGCAGAAGAGGGGGCCCCGGGGACTATGGCTACACCTTC,CASRRGGPGDYGYTF
TRBD1,TRBV5-5,TRBJ2-2,NA,TGTGCCAGCAGCTTGAGACAGGGGGCTTATGGGGAGCTGTTTTTT,CASSLRQGAYGELFF
NA,TRBV6-1,TRBJ1-2,NA,TGTGCCAGCAGTGAAGTAGGCTTTTATGACTGGCTGGGCTACACCTTC,CASSEVGFYDWLGYTF
NA,TRBV9,TRBJ1-2,NA,TGTGCCAGCAGCGTAGAGGAGGACTATGGCTACACCTTC,CASSVEEDYGYTF
NA,TRBV29-1,TRBJ1-2,NA,TGCAGCGTTGACGGGGTTTTCTATGGCTACACCTTC,CSVDGVFYGYTF
NA,TRBV6-6,TRBJ2-5,NA,TGTGCCAGCAGTTACGAGGGCCAACCTCCGGGGGAGACCCAGTACTTC,CASSYEGQPPGETQYF
NA,TRBV19,TRBJ1-4,NA,TGTGCCAGTACTGGGCAGCCTTATAATGAAAAACTGTTTTTT,CASTGQPYNEKLFF
NA,TRBV9,TRBJ2-6,NA,TGTGCCAGCAGCGTAGCCAGCGGACAGCCCAACGTCCTGACTTTC,CASSVASGQPNVLTF
NA,TRBV5-6,TRBJ1-3,NA,TGTGCCAGCAGCTCTCCGGACATCTCTGGAAACACCATATATTTT,CASSSPDISGNTIYF
NA,TRBV29-1,TRBJ2-2,NA,TGCAGCGGCCTGGGGGGGGCCCATTCGAACACCGGGGAGCTGTTTTTT,CSGLGGAHSNTGELFF
TRBD2,TRBV19,TRBJ2-3,NA,TGTGCCAGTAGTATTAGACTAGCGGGTACAGATACGCAGTATTTT,CASSIRLAGTDTQYF
NA,TRBV5-4,TRBJ1-1,NA,TGTGCCAGCAGCTCACCTCAGGGGCCGAACACTGAAGCTTTCTTT,CASSSPQGPNTEAFF
NA,TRBV10-3,TRBJ2-3,NA,TGTGCCATCAGTGGCAGCGGGTCTGAAACAGATACGCAGTATTTT,CAISGSGSETDTQYF
NA,TRBV5-1,TRBJ1-3,NA,TGCGCCAGCAGCTTTACCGGGTCCTCTGGAAACACCATATATTTT,CASSFTGSSGNTIYF
TRBD1,TRBV9,TRBJ2-1,NA,TGTGCCAGCAGCGTAGAGGGGGACAGCGCTTGGGAGCAGTTCTTC,CASSVEGDSAWEQFF
TRBD1,TRBV3-1/TRBV3-2,TRBJ1-6,NA,TGTGCCAGCAGCCTGGGGGACAGGGGAAATTCACCCCTCCACTTT,CASSLGDRGNSPLHF
TRBD1,TRBV4-2,TRBJ2-2,NA,TGTGCCAGCAGCCAAGCCGGACAGGGGTACACCGGGGAGCTGTTTTTT,CASSQAGQGYTGELFF
NA,TRBV7-2,TRBJ1-2,NA,TGTGCCAGCAGCTTAGCACGGCAGGGGAGTGAAGGCTACACCTTC,CASSLARQGSEGYTF